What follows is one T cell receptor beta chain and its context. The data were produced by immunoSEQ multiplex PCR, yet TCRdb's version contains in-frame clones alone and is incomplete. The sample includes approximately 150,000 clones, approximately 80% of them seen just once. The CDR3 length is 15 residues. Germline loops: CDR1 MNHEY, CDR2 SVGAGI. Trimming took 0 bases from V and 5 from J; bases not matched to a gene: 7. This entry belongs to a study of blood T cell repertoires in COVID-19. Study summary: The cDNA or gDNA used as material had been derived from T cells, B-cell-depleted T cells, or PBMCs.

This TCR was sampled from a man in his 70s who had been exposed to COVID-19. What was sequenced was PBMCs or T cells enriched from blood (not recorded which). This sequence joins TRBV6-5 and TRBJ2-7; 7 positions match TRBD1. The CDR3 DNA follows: TGTGCCAGCAGTTACTCTAGACAGGGTCCCAACGAGCAGTACTTC. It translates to CASSYSRQGPNEQYF.